What follows describes a single T cell receptor beta chain. Its antigen is unidentified. Amplification used 60 Vbeta primers and 13 Jbeta primers. Generated by immunoSEQ multiplex PCR, the TCRdb table keeps only in-frame clones and is missing some. The sample lists about 190,000 clones, 78% occurring once. This entry is derived from a study of cytomegalovirus exposure and HLA in healthy donors. Looking at the study overall: Unique TCRs numbering roughly 85 million, obtained from HLA-typed donors, made up an early data release. Regarding the study as a whole: Analyzed later, most CMV-associated TCR beta chains appeared HLA-restricted. An analysis that was carried out later associated some 17,000 TCR beta sequences with HLA alleles at 0.05 false discovery rate. Cytomegalovirus-associated TCR beta chains were listed, numbering 150 to 200.

Germline lookup yields CDR1 SGHAT and CDR2 FQNNGV. V gave up 5 bases and J gave up 5 bases; unmatched junction bases: 16. The CDR3 length is 18 residues. The rearrangement links TRBV11-2 to TRBJ2-3, with 10 bases aligning to TRBD2. The sequenced material came from PBMCs. The sequence was collected from a woman in her thirties in good health and CMV-seropositive. The CDR3 reads CASSRTSGVRRGEDTQYF. The CDR3 bases are TGTGCCAGCAGCCGTACTAGCGGGGTCCGGAGGGGAGAAGATACGCAGTATTTT. The variable domain in full, completed from reference TRBV11-2 and TRBJ2-3, reads EAGVAQSPRYKIIEKRQSVAFWCNPISGHATLYWYQQILGQGPKLLIQFQNNGVVDDSQLPKDRFSAERLKGVDSTLKIQPAKLEDSAVYLCASSRTSGVRRGEDTQYFGPGTRLTVL.